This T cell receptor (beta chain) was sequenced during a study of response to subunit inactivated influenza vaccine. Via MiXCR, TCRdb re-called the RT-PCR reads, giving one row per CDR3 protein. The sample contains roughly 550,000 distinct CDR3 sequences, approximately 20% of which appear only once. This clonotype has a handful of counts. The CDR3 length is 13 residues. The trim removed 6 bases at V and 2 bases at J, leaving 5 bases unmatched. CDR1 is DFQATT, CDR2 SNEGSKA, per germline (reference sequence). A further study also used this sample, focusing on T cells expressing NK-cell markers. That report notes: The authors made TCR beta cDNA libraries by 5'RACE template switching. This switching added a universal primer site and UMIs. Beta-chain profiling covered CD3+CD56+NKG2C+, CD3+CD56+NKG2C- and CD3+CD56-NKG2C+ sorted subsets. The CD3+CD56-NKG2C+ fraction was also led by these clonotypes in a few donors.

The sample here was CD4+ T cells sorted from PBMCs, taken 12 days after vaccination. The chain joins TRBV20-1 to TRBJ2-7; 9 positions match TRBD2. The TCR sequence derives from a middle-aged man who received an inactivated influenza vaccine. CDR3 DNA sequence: TGCAGTGCCAGGACTAGCGATACCTACGAGCAGTACTTC. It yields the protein CSARTSDTYEQYF.